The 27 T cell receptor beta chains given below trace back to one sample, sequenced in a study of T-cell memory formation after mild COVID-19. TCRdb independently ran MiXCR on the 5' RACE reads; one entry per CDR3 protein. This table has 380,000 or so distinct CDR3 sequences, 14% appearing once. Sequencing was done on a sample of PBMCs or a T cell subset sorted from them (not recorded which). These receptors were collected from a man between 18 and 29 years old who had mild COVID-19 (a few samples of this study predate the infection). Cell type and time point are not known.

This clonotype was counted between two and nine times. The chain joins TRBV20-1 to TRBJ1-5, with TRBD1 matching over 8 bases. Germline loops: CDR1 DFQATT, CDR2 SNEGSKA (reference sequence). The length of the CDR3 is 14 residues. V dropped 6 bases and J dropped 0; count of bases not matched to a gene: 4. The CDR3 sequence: CSAYGQGSNQPQHF. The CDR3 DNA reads TGCAGTGCCTACGGACAGGGTAGCAATCAGCCCCAGCATTTT.

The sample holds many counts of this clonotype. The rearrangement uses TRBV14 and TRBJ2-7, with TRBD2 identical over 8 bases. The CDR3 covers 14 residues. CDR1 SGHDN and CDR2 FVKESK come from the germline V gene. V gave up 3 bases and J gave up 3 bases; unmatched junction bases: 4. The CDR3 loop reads CASSHSLAGYEQYF. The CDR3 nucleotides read TGTGCCAGCAGCCATAGCCTAGCGGGCTACGAGCAGTACTTC.

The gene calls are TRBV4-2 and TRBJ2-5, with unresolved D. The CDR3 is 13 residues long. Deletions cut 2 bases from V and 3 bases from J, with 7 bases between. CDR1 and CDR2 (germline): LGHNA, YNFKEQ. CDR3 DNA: TGTGCCAGCAGCCAAAGAGCAGAAGAGACCCAGTACTTC. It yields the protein CASSQRAEETQYF.

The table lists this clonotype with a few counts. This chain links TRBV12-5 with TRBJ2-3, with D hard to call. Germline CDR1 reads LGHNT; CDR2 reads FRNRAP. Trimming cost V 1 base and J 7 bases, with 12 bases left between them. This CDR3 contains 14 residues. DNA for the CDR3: TGTGCTAGTGGTTTGGCGCCCCTGGTAAATACGCAGTATTTT. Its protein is CASGLAPLVNTQYF.

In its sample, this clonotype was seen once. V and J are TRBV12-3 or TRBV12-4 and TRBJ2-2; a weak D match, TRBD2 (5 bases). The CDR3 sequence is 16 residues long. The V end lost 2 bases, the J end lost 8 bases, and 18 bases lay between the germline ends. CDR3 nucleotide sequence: TGTGCCAGCAGTTTACCGGGAATAAGACGTTGGGGGGAGCTGTTTTTT. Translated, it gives CASSLPGIRRWGELFF.

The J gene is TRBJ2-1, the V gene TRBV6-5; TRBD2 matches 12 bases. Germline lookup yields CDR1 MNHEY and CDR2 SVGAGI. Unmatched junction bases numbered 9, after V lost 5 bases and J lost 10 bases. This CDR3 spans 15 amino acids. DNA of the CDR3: TGTGCCAGCAGTCCATCTAGCGGGGGGGCCCGAGAGCAGTTCTTC. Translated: CASSPSSGGAREQFF.

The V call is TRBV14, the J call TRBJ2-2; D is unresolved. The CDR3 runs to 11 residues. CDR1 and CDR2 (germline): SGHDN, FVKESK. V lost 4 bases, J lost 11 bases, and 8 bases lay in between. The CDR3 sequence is CASSRIRELFF. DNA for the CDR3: TGTGCCAGCAGCCGAATCCGAGAGCTGTTTTTT.

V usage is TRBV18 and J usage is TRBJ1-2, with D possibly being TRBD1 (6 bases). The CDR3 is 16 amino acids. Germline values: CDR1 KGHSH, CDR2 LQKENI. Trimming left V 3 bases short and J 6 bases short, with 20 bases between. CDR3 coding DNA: TGTGCCAGCTCACCGTCAACTCAGGGGAAAGGTGATGGCTACACCTTC. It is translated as CASSPSTQGKGDGYTF.

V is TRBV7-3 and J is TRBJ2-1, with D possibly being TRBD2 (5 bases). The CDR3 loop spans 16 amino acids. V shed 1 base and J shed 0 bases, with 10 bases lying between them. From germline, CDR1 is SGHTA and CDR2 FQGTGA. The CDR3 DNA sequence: TGTGCCAGCAGCTTAAGAGGGCAGGCCTCCTACAATGAGCAGTTCTTC. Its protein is CASSLRGQASYNEQFF. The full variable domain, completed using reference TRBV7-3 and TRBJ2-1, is GAGVSQTPSNKVTEKGKYVELRCDPISGHTALYWYRQSLGQGPEFLIYFQGTGAADDSGLPNDRFFAVRPEGSVSTLKIQRTERGDSAVYLCASSLRGQASYNEQFFGPGTRLTVL.

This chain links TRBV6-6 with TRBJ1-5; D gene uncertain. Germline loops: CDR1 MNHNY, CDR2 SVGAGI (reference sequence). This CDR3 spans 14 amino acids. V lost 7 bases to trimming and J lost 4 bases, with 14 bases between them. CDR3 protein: CASTSTRPNQPQHF. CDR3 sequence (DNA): TGTGCCAGCACCTCGACCCGGCCGAATCAGCCCCAGCATTTT.

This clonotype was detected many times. CDR3 residues: CASSRSRDEKLFF. DNA for the CDR3: TGTGCCAGCAGCCGCTCGCGGGATGAAAAACTGTTTTTT. The V call is TRBV6-2 or TRBV6-3, the J call TRBJ1-4; no definite D call. CDR1 MNHEY and CDR2 SVGEGT come from the germline V gene. This CDR3 is 13 amino acids long. Trimming removed 6 bases from V and 6 bases from J, with 11 bases in between.

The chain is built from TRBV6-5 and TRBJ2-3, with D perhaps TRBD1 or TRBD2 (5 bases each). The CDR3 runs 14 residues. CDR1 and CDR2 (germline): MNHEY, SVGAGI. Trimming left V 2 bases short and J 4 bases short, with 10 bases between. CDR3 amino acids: CASSYRDASDTQYF. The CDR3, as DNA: TGTGCCAGCAGTTACCGGGACGCCTCAGATACGCAGTATTTT.

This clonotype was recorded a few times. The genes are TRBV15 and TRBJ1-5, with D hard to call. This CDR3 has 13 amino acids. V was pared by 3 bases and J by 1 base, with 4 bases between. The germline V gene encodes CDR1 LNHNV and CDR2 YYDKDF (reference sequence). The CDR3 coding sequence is TGTGCCACCAGCAGTTTAAGCAATCAGCCCCAGCATTTT. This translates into CATSSLSNQPQHF.

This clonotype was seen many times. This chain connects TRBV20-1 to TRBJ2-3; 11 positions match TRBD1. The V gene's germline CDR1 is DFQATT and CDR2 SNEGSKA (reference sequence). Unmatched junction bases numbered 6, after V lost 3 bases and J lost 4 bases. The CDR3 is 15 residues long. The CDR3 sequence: CSASDPGQGADTQYF. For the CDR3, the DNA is TGCAGTGCTAGCGACCCGGGACAGGGGGCAGATACGCAGTATTTT.

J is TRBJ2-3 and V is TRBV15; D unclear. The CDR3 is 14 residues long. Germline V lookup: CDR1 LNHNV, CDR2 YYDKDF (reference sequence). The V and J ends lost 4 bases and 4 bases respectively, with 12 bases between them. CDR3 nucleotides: TGTGCCACCAGCACCTCGTCTCGCCCAGATACGCAGTATTTT. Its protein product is CATSTSSRPDTQYF. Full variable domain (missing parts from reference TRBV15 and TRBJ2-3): DAMVIQNPRYQVTQFGKPVTLSCSQTLNHNVMYWYQQKSSQAPKLLFHYYDKDFNNEADTPDNFQSRRPNTSFCFLDIRSPGLGDTAMYLCATSTSSRPDTQYFGPGTRLTVL.

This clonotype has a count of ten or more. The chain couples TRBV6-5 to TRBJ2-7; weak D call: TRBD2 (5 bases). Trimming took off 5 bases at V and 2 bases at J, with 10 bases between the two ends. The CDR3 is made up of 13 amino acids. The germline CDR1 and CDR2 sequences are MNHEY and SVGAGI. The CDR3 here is CASSPGFPYEQYF. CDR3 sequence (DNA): TGTGCCAGCAGTCCGGGATTCCCCTACGAGCAGTACTTC.

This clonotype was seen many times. The DNA for the CDR3 is TGTGCCAGCAGCTCATACAGGGTGGGGGGCTACACCTTC. This sequence encodes CASSSYRVGGYTF. The chain combines TRBV11-2 with TRBJ1-2; a possible D gene is TRBD1 (6 bases). This CDR3 spans 13 amino acids. Trimming left V 4 bases short and J 8 bases short, with 14 bases between. Germline CDR1 is SGHAT and CDR2 is FQNNGV.

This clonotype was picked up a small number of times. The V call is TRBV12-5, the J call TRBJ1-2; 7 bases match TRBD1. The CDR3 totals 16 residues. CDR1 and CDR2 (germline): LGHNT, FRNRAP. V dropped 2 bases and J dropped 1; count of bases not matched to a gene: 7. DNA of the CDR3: TGTGCTAGTGGTTTGTGTTGCAGGGGGAGTAACTATGGCTACACCTTC. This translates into CASGLCCRGSNYGYTF.

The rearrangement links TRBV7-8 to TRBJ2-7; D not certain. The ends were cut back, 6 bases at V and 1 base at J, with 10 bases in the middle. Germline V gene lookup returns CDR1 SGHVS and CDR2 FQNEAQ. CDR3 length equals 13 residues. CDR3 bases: TGTGCCAGCAGTCACGCCGCATCCTACGAGCAGTACTTC. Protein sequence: CASSHAASYEQYF.

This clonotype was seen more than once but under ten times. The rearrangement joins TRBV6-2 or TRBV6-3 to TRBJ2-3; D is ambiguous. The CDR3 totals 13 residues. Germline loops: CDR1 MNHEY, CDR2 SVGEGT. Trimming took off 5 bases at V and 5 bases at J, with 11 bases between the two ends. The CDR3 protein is CASSITWKDTQYF. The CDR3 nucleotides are TGTGCCAGCAGTATTACATGGAAAGATACGCAGTATTTT.

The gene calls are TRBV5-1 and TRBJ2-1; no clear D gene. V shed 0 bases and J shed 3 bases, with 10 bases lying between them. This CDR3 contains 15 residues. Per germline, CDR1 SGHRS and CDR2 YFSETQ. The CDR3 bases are TGCGCCAGCAGCTTGGTGGGCAGCAACTACAATGAGCAGTTCTTC. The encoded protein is CASSLVGSNYNEQFF.

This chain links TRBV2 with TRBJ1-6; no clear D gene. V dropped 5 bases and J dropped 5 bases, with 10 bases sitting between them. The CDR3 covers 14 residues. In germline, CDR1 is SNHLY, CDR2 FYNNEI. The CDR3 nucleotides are TGTGCCAGCAGTCTGGACGGGGATAATTCACCCCTCCACTTT. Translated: CASSLDGDNSPLHF.

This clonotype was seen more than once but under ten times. CDR3 region: CSARGVGLTGELFF. The CDR3 DNA reads as TGCAGTGCTAGAGGGGTGGGGCTCACCGGGGAGCTGTTTTTT. The chain carries TRBV20-1 and TRBJ2-2; perhaps TRBD1 as D (5 bases). The CDR3 sequence is 14 residues long. Deletions cut 1 base from V and 4 bases from J, with 10 bases between. CDR1 is DFQATT, CDR2 SNEGSKA, per germline (reference sequence).

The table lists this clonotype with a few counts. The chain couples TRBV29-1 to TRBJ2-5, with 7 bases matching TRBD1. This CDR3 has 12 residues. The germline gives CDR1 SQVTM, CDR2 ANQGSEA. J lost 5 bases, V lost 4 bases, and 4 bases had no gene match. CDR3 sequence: CSVGTGRETQYF. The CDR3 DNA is TGCAGCGTTGGGACAGGCCGGGAGACCCAGTACTTC.

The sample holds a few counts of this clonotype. The CDR3 nucleotides are TGCAGTGCTGGGAGGGGTGGCGAGAACACTGAAGCTTTCTTT. This codes for CSAGRGGENTEAFF. The genes are TRBV20-1 and TRBJ1-1, with D tentatively TRBD1 (5 bases). Germline lookup yields CDR1 DFQATT and CDR2 SNEGSKA (reference sequence). The CDR3 extends over 14 amino acids. V dropped 5 bases and J dropped 1 base, with 14 bases sitting between them.

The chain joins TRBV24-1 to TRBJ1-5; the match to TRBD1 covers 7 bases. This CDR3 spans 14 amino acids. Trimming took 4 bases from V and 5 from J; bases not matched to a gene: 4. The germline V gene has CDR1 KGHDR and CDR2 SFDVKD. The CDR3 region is CATSDPGTDQPQHF. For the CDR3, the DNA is TGTGCCACCAGTGACCCGGGGACAGATCAGCCCCAGCATTTT.

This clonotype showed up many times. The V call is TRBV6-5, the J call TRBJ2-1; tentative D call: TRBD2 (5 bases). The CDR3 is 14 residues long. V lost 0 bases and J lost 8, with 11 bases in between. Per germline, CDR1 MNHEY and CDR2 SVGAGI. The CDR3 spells CASSYSLAQDEQFF. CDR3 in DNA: TGTGCCAGCAGTTACTCGCTAGCCCAGGATGAGCAGTTCTTC.